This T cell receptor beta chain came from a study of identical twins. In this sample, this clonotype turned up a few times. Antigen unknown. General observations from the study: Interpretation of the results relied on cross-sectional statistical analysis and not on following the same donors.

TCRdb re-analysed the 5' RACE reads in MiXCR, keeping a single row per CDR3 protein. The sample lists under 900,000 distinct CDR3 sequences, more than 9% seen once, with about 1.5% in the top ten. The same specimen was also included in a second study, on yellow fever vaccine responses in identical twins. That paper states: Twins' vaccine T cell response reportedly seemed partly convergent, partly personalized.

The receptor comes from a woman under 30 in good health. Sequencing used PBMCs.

As DNA, the CDR3 is TGCGCCAGCAGCTTGGGGGGGGTGAAGGGGGACGAGCAGTACGTC. Its translation is CASSLGGVKGDEQYV. V usage is TRBV5-1 and J usage is TRBJ2-7, with D perhaps TRBD1 or TRBD2 (6 bases each). Trimming removed 0 bases from V and 5 bases from J, with 15 bases in between. CDR1 SGHRS and CDR2 YFSETQ come from the germline V gene. This CDR3 contains 15 residues.